The source of this T cell receptor beta chain is a study of blood T cells in healthy people across ages. With regard to this clonotype: Antigen: not known.

For the second PCR, which ran for roughly 6 to 12 cycles, a sample-barcoded 5' primer and a J-beta primer mix were used. Using its own MiXCR run on the 5' RACE reads, TCRdb lists one record per CDR3 protein. In the table there are 1.5 million to 2 million distinct CDR3 sequences, about 30% of which are singletons. Donors were healthy Caucasian individuals from Russia aged about 6 to 95. Study-wide findings and caveats: Age showed a roughly linear inverse relationship with TCR beta diversity per million T cells.

The sequence derives from a woman aged 25 to 39 in good health. Sequencing used blood.

This CDR3 is CASSPLQDRGEKLFF. CDR3 nucleotides: TGTGCCAGCTCGCCCCTCCAGGACAGGGGTGAAAAACTGTTTTTT. The chain is built from TRBV18 and TRBJ1-4, with TRBD1 identical over 9 bases. Germline values: CDR1 KGHSH, CDR2 LQKENI. The CDR3 contains 15 residues. The J segment lost 7 bases and the V segment lost 6 bases, leaving 9 bases of the junction unmatched.